These 22 T cell receptor beta chains came from one sample sequenced in a study of cytomegalovirus exposure and HLA in healthy donors. The PCR ran on 60 Vbeta and 13 Jbeta primers. The repertoire was sequenced with immunoSEQ multiplex PCR; TCRdb's copy has only in-frame clones and lacks some. Seen here are some 110,000 clones, roughly 85% observed once, and the top ten hold 22%. Sequencing was done on a sample of PBMCs. These receptors originate from a man aged 30-40 years in good health and CMV-seropositive.

This sequence joins TRBV10-2 and TRBJ2-7; 9 positions match TRBD1. The V segment lost 6 bases and the J segment 5 bases; nucleotides outside the gene matches: 2. The CDR3 runs to 12 residues. Looked up from germline, CDR1 is WSHSY and CDR2 is SAAADI. The CDR3 loop reads CASRDRGDEQYF. The CDR3 region has the DNA TGCGCCAGCAGGGACAGGGGCGACGAGCAGTACTTC.

The rearrangement uses TRBV13 and TRBJ2-7, with D perhaps matching TRBD2 (5 bases). The CDR3 loop spans 16 amino acids. Per germline, CDR1 PRHDT and CDR2 FYEKMQ (reference sequence). Between the trimmed V and J ends, which lost 3 bases and 5 bases, there was a span of 20 bases. DNA for the CDR3: TGTGCCAGCAGCTTGGCCGACGGGATGAATGCCAACGAGCAGTACTTC. Its translation is CASSLADGMNANEQYF.

The rearrangement uses TRBV19 and TRBJ2-5, with a tentative D call TRBD2 (5 bases). CDR1 LNHDA and CDR2 SQIVND come from the germline V gene (reference sequence). The ends were cut back, 2 bases at V and 4 bases at J, with 8 bases in the middle. The CDR3 is made up of 13 amino acids. The CDR3 is CASSIFGRETQYF. The CDR3 DNA reads TGTGCCAGTAGTATATTTGGGAGAGAGACCCAGTACTTC.

J is TRBJ2-3 and V is TRBV19; possibly TRBD1 for D (6 bases). This CDR3 region has 17 residues. V lost 4 bases and J 0 bases, leaving 17 bases between the germline ends. Germline V lookup: CDR1 LNHDA, CDR2 SQIVND (reference sequence). The CDR3: CASSNGDRRPSTDTQYF. CDR3 sequence (DNA): TGTGCCAGTAGTAACGGAGACAGGAGACCAAGCACAGATACGCAGTATTTT.

This clone was picked up one time. The chain combines TRBV11-2 with TRBJ2-5, with TRBD1 identical over 7 bases. The junction had 7 bases not matched to a gene; V was cut back by 5 bases and J by 4 bases. The CDR3 sequence is 14 residues long. Looked up from germline, CDR1 is SGHAT and CDR2 is FQNNGV. DNA of the CDR3: TGTGCCAGCAGCAACAGGGGTTGGGGAGAGACCCAGTACTTC. Translated: CASSNRGWGETQYF.

A single count supports this clone. This rearrangement joins TRBV28 to TRBJ2-7, with 10 bases aligning to TRBD1. J gave up 8 bases and V 6 bases, and 4 bases lay outside the gene matches. CDR3 length: 12 amino acids. CDR1 and CDR2 from the germline V gene are MDHEN and SYDVKM. CDR3 sequence (DNA): TGTGCCAGCAGGGACAGGGGGTTGAAGCAGTACTTC. Translated: CASRDRGLKQYF.

V is TRBV7-9 and J is TRBJ1-2; weak D call: TRBD1 (6 bases). This CDR3 spans 14 amino acids. The germline gives CDR1 SEHNR, CDR2 FQNEAQ (reference sequence). Trimming shortened V by 5 bases and J by 6 bases, and 16 bases separated the two germline ends. The CDR3 DNA follows: TGTGCCAGCAGCCGCGGTGCGGGGGCGAATGGCTACACCTTC. Amino acids: CASSRGAGANGYTF.

V and J are TRBV7-9 and TRBJ1-2; D not resolved. Germline values: CDR1 SEHNR, CDR2 FQNEAQ (reference sequence). Between the trimmed V and J ends, which lost 5 bases and 4 bases, there was a span of 14 bases. This CDR3 is built from 14 residues. CDR3 residues: CASSPSWGSYGYTF. The CDR3 DNA reads as TGTGCCAGCAGCCCTAGCTGGGGTAGCTATGGCTACACCTTC.

This clone was seen only once. This rearrangement joins TRBV5-1 to TRBJ2-7; TRBD2 agrees at 7 bases. The CDR3 extends over 16 amino acids. V trimming: 4 bases; J trimming: 0 bases; junction bases outside the gene matches: 10. Germline V gives CDR1 SGHRS, CDR2 YFSETQ. Here the CDR3 reads CASSPGLDFSSYEQYF. The CDR3 coding sequence is TGCGCCAGCAGCCCTGGACTAGACTTCAGCTCCTACGAGCAGTACTTC.

This chain links TRBV6-6 with TRBJ1-4, with D possibly matching TRBD1 (5 bases). CDR1 MNHNY and CDR2 SVGAGI come from the germline V gene (reference sequence). With 5 bases removed from V and 7 bases from J, the gap between germline ends came to 17 bases. The CDR3 is made up of 15 amino acids. This chain's CDR3 is CASSLAGGGGEKLFF. CDR3 nucleotide sequence: TGTGCCAGCAGTCTCGCCGGGGGGGGTGGTGAAAAACTGTTTTTT.

Comment on this clone: The junction does not match germline at one end; this may be a read error. The chain joins TRBV19 to TRBJ2-1; 10 positions match TRBD2. Germline CDR1 reads LNHDA; CDR2 reads SQIVND (reference sequence). This CDR3 comprises 14 residues. The CDR3 DNA reads as TGTGCAAGTACAACAGCGGGAGGGTACAATGAGCAGTTCTTC. This gives the protein CASTTAGGYNEQFF.

This chain joins TRBV21-1 and TRBJ2-7; whether TRBD1, the table's D call, matches the DNA was not checked. TRBV21-1 is reported as a pseudogene. The CDR3 extends over 16 amino acids. The CDR3 region is CASRGDRDRFSYEQYV. DNA for the CDR3: TGTGCCAGCAGAGGCGACAGGGACAGGTTTTCCTACGAGCAGTACGTC.

This chain joins TRBV30 and TRBJ1-5; the D gene is possibly TRBD1 (5 bases). Trimming stripped 3 bases from V and 4 bases from J, with 10 bases between. Germline V lookup: CDR1 GTSNPN, CDR2 SVGIG (reference sequence). This CDR3 contains 13 residues. The CDR3 reads CAWSRSGNQPQHF. CDR3 coding DNA: TGTGCCTGGAGCCGATCAGGGAATCAGCCCCAGCATTTT.

This clone has only a few counts. This chain links TRBV25-1 with TRBJ2-1; 8 bases match TRBD1. The CDR3 contains 16 residues. Per the germline V gene, CDR1 is MGHDK and CDR2 is SYGVNS. V lost 5 bases, J lost 4 bases, and 10 bases stayed unmatched. The chain's CDR3 is CASSRSRDRTYNEQFF. The CDR3 DNA reads TGTGCCAGCAGTCGTAGCAGGGACAGGACTTACAATGAGCAGTTCTTC.

This clone was observed a handful of times. The chain has TRBV19 and TRBJ1-1, with 7 bases fitting TRBD1. Germline V gives CDR1 LNHDA, CDR2 SQIVND (reference sequence). After removal of 4 bases from V and 1 base from J, the junction contained 0 bases not matched to a gene. This CDR3 has 13 amino acids. The CDR3 here is CASSNRGNTEAFF. CDR3 nucleotide sequence: TGTGCCAGTAGTAACAGGGGGAACACTGAAGCTTTCTTT.

This clone has a handful of counts. The chain links TRBV6-1 to TRBJ2-3; maybe TRBD1 (6 bases). This CDR3 region has 17 residues. Trimming stripped 2 bases from V and 2 bases from J, with 17 bases between. Germline CDR1 MNHNS, CDR2 SASEGT. The CDR3 here is CASSEPDRESPTDTQYF. CDR3 nucleotides: TGTGCCAGCAGTGAACCGGACAGAGAGTCCCCCACAGATACGCAGTATTTT.

The chain has TRBV25-1 and TRBJ1-1; 7 bases agree with TRBD1. Unmatched junction bases numbered 4, after V lost 11 bases and J lost 1 base. CDR1 is MGHDK, CDR2 SYGVNS, per germline. This CDR3 spans 12 amino acids. The CDR3 region is CAAQGQNTEAFF. The CDR3 nucleotides are TGTGCCGCACAGGGGCAGAACACTGAAGCTTTCTTT. Together with reference TRBV25-1 and TRBJ1-1, the CDR3 gives the full variable domain: EADIYQTPRYLVIGTGKKITLECSQTMGHDKMYWYQQDPGMELHLIHYSYGVNSTEKGDLSSESTVSRIRTEHFPLTLESARPSHTSQYLCAAQGQNTEAFFGQGTRLTVV.

The V call is TRBV28, the J call TRBJ1-2; D remains unclear. CDR1 and CDR2 (germline): MDHEN, SYDVKM. This CDR3 region has 13 residues. Trimming took 2 bases from V and 5 from J, leaving 9 bases between them. The chain's CDR3 is CASSLLGVYGYTF. The CDR3 region has the DNA TGTGCCAGCAGTTTACTGGGCGTTTATGGCTACACCTTC.

This sequence joins TRBV7-2 and TRBJ2-7; 9 bases line up with TRBD1. Germline CDR1 and CDR2: SGHTA and FQGNSA. J was trimmed by 5 bases and V by 3 bases; bases with no gene match: 8. The CDR3 contains 15 residues. CDR3 sequence reads: CASSLRRDRVNEQYF. CDR3 coding DNA: TGTGCCAGCAGCTTGCGACGGGACAGGGTAAACGAGCAGTACTTC.

This chain connects TRBV5-1 to TRBJ2-3; TRBD2 matches 12 bases. The ends lost 3 bases at V and 2 bases at J; junction bases unmatched: 4. CDR3 size: 16 residues. CDR1 SGHRS and CDR2 YFSETQ come from the germline V gene. This CDR3 is CASSYLAGGTTDTQYF. In nucleotides, the CDR3 is TGCGCCAGCAGCTATCTAGCGGGGGGGACCACAGATACGCAGTATTTT.

The chain has TRBV7-8 and TRBJ1-1; D remains ambiguous. The CDR3 sequence is 16 residues long. V gave up 1 base and J gave up 5 bases, with 17 bases separating them. The V gene's germline CDR1 is SGHVS and CDR2 FQNEAQ. The CDR3: CASSLVGSQGGTEAFF. The CDR3 DNA follows: TGTGCCAGCAGCTTAGTTGGCAGCCAAGGAGGAACTGAAGCTTTCTTT.

The V gene is TRBV5-4, the J gene TRBJ2-3, with 10 nucleotides matching TRBD2. The CDR3 length is 16 residues. The V gene's germline CDR1 is SGHNT and CDR2 YYREEE (reference sequence). V dropped 2 bases and J dropped 3; count of bases not matched to a gene: 6. DNA of the CDR3: TGTGCCAGCAGCTTAGCGGGGGGGCGGGGAACAGATACGCAGTATTTT. This encodes CASSLAGGRGTDTQYF.